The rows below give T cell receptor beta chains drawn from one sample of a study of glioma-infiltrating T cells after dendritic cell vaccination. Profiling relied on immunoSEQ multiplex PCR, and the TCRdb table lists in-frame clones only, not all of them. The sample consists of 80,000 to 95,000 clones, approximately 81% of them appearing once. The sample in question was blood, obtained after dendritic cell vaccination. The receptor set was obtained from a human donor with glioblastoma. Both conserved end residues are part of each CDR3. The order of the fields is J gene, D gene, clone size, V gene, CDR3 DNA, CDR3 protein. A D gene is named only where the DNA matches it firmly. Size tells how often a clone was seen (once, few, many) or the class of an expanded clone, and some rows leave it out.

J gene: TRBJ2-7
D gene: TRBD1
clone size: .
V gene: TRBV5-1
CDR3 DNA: TGCGCCAGCAGCGAACCGACAGGGACCTACGAGCAGTACTTC
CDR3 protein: CASSEPTGTYEQYF

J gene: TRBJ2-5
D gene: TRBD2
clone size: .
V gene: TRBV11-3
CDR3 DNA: TGTGCCAGCAGCCCCAATGGGCTAGCGGCCGACCCTAAAGAGACCCAGTACTTC
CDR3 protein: CASSPNGLAADPKETQYF

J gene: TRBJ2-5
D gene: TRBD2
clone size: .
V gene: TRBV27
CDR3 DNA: TGTGCCAGCAGTTTATCTTCGGGACTAGCGGGAAAATTCCAAGAGACCCAGTACTTC
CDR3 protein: CASSLSSGLAGKFQETQYF

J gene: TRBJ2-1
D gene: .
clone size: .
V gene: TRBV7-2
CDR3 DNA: TGTGCCAGCAGCTTAGGACAGAAGCAGTTCTTC
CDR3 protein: CASSLGQKQFF

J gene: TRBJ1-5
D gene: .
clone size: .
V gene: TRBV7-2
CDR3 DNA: TGTGCCAGCAGCTTAGCGGGGGCGAAGGGCTTAGCCAATCAGCCCCAGCATTTT
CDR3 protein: CASSLAGAKGLANQPQHF

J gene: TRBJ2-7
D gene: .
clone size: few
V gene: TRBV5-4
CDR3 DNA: TGTGCCAGCAGCTTCGACAGCTACGAGCAGTACTTC
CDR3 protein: CASSFDSYEQYF

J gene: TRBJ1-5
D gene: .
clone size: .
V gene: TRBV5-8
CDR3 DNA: TGTGCCAGCAGCTTCGCGTGGGCGCTGGGTGCCCGGCAGCCCCAGCATTTT
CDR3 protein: CASSFAWALGARQPQHF

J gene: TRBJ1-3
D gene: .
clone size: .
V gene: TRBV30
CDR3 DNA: TGTGCCTGGAGTGTAGGGGCCCGCTCTGGAAACACCATATATTTT
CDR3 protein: CAWSVGARSGNTIYF

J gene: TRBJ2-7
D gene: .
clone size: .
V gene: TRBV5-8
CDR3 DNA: TGTGCCAGCAGCTTGGGTTGGTCGGGTGCCACCTACGAGCAGTACTTC
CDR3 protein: CASSLGWSGATYEQYF

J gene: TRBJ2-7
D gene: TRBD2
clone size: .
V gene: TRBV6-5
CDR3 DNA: TGTGCCAGCAGCGCAGTAGCGGGAGGGCCCGAGCAGTACTTC
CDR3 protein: CASSAVAGGPEQYF